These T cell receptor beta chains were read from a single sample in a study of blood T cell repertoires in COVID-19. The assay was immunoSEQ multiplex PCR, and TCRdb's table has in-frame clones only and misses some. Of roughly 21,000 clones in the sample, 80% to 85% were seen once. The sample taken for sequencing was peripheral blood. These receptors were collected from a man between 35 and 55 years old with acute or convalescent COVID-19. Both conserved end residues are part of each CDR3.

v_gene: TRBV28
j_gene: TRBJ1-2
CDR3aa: CASSLGGYGYTF

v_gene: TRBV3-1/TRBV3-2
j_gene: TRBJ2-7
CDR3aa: CASSQEGSGGPHEQYF

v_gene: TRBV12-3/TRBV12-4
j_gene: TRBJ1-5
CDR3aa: CASTQRGNQPQHF

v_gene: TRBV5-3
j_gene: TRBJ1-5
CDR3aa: CARSLLIYSNQPQHF

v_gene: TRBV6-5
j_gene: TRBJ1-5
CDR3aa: CACSRGNNQPQHF

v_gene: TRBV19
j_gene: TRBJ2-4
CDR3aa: CASSRSGEGSKNIQYF

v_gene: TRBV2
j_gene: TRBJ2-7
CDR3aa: CASRETRDRGVVGLPSYEQYF

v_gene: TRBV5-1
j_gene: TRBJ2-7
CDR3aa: CASSLTPGVVEQYF

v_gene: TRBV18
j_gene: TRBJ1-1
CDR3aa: CASSPGAGNGAFF

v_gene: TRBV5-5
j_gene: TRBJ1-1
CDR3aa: CASSWLGGSEAFF

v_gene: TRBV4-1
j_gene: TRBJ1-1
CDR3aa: CASRDNRGRPENTEAFF

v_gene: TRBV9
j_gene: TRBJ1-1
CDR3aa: CASSARQGTGKNTEAFF

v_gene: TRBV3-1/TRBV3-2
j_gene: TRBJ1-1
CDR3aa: CASSQAGDRAKAFF

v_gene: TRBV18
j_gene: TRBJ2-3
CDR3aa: CASSPAGPTDTQYF

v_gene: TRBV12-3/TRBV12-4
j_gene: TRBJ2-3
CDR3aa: CASSPGTAQYF

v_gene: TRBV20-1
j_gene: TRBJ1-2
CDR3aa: CSASKSSGGRDGYTF

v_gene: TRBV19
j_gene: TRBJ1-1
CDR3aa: CASSTTANTEAFF

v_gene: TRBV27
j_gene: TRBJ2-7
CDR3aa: CASSSLNRTGKFYEQYF

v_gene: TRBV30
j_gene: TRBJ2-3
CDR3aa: CAWNEQGVTQYF

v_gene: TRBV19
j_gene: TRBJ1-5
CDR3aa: CASSIGTSSLSQPQHF

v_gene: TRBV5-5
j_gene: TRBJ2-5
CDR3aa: CASSLMADQETQYF

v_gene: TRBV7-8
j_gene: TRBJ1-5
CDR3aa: CASSLKFSGQIDFSQPQHF

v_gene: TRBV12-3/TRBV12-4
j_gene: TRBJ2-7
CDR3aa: CASSPGQRNEQYF

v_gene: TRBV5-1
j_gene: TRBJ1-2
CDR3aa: CASSLAASTGNRGYTF

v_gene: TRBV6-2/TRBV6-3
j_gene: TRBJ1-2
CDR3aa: CASSDRTAYGYTF